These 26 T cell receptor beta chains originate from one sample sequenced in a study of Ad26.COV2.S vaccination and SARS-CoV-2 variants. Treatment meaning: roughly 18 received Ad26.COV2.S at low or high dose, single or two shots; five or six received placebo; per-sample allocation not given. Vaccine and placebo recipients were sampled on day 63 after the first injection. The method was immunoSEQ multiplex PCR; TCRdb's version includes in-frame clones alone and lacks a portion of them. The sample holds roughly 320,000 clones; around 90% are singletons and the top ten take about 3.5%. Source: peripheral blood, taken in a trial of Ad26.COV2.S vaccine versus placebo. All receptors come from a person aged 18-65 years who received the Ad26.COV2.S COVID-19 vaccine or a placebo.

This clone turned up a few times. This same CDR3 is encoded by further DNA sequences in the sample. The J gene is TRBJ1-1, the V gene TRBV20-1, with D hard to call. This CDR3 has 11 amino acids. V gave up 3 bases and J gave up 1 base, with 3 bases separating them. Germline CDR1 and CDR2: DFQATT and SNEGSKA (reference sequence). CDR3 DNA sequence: TGCAGTGCTAGCCAGAACACTGAAGCTTTCTTT. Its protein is CSASQNTEAFF.

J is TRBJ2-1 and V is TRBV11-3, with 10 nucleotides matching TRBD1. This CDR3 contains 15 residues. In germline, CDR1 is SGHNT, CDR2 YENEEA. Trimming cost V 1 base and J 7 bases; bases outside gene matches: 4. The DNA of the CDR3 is TGTGCCAGCAGCTTAGGGACAGGGGGTTTGAATGAGCAGTTCTTC. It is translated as CASSLGTGGLNEQFF. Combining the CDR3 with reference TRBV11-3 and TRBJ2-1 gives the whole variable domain EAGVVQSPRYKIIEKKQPVAFWCNPISGHNTLYWYLQNLGQGPELLIRYENEEAVDDSQLPKDRFSAERLKGVDSTLKIQPAELGDSAVYLCASSLGTGGLNEQFFGPGTRLTVL.

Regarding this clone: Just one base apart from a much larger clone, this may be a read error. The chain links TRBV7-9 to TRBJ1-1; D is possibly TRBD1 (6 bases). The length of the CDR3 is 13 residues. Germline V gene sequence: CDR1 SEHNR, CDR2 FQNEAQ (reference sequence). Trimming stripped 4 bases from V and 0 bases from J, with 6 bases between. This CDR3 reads CASSWTVNTEAFF. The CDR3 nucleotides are TGTGCCAGCAGCTGGACAGTGAACACTGAAGCTTTCTTT.

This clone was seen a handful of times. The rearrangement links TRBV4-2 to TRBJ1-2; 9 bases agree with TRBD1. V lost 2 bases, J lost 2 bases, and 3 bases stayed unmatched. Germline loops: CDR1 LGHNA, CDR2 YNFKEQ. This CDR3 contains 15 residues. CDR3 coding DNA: TGTGCCAGCAGCCAAAGACAGGGGGGGAACTATGGCTACACCTTC. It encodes CASSQRQGGNYGYTF.

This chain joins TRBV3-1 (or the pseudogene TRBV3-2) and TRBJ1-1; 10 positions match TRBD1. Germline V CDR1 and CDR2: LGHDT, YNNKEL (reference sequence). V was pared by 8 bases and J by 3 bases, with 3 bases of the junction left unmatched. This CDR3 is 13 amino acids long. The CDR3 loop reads CASGGQGYTEAFF. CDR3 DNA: TGTGCCAGCGGGGGACAGGGGTACACTGAAGCTTTCTTT.

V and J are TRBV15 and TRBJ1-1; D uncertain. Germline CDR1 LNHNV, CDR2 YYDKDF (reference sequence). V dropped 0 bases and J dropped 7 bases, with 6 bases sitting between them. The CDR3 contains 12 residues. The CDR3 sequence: CATSRDYSEAFF. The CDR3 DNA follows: TGTGCCACCAGCAGAGATTACAGTGAAGCTTTCTTT.

The DNA of the CDR3 is TGTGCCAGCTCACCAGGGATACATGAGCAGTTCTTC. The encoded protein is CASSPGIHEQFF. The V and J genes are TRBV18 and TRBJ2-1; D call uncertain. In germline, CDR1 is KGHSH, CDR2 LQKENI. V was shortened by 2 bases and J by 8 bases, with 7 bases between the two germline ends. CDR3 length: 12 amino acids.

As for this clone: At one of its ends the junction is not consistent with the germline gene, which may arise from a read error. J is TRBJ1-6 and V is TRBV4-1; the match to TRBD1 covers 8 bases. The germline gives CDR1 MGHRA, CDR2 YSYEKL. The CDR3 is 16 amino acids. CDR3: CASSKEGSTGGSPLHF. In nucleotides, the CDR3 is TGCGCCAGCAGCAAAGAGGGCTCAACAGGGGGTTCACCCCTCCACTTT.

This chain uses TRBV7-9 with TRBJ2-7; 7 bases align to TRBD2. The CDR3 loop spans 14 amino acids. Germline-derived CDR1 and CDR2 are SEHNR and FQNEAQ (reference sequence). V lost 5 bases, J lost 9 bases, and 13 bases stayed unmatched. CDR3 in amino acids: CASSPVGGDFGQYF. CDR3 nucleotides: TGTGCCAGCAGCCCAGTGGGGGGGGACTTCGGGCAGTACTTC.

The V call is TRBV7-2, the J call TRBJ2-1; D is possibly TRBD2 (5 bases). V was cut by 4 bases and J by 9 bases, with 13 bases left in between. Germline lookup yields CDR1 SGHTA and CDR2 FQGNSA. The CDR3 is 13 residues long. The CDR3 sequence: CASSSRTPGEQFF. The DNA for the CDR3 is TGTGCCAGCAGCTCGAGGACTCCCGGTGAGCAGTTCTTC.

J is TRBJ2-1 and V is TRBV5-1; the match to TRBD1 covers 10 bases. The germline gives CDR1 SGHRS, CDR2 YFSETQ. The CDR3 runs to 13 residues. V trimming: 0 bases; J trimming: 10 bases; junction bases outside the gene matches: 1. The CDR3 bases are TGCGCCAGCAGCTTGGCGGGACAGGGGGAGCAGTTCTTC. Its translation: CASSLAGQGEQFF. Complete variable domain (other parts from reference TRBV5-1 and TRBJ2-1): KAGVTQTPRYLIKTRGQQVTLSCSPISGHRSVSWYQQTPGQGLQFLFEYFSETQRNKGNFPGRFSGRQFSNSRSEMNVSTLELGDSALYLCASSLAGQGEQFFGPGTRLTVL.

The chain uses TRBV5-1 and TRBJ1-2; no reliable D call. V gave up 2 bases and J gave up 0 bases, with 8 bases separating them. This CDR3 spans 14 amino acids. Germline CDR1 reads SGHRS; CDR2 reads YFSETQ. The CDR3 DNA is TGCGCCAGCAGCTTCAATACAGCTAACTATGGCTACACCTTC. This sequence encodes CASSFNTANYGYTF.

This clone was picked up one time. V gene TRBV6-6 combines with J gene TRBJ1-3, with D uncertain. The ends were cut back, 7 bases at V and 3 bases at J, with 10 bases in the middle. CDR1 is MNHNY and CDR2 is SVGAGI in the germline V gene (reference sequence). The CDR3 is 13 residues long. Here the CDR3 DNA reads TGTGCCAGCATAGCAGCGGGTGGAAACACCATATATTTT. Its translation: CASIAAGGNTIYF.

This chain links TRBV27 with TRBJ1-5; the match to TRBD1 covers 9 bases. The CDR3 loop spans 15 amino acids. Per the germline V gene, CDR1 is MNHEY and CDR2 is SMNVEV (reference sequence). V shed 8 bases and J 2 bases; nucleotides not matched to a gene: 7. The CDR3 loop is CASGYRGLGNQPQHF. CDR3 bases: TGTGCCAGCGGATACAGGGGGCTTGGCAATCAGCCCCAGCATTTT.

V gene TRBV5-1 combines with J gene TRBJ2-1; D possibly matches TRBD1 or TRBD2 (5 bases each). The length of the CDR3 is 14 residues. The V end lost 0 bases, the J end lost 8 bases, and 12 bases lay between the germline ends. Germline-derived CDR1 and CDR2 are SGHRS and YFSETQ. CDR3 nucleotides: TGCGCCAGCAGCTTGGCTTCCACGGGGCATGAGCAGTTCTTC. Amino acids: CASSLASTGHEQFF. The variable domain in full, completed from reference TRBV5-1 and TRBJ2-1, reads KAGVTQTPRYLIKTRGQQVTLSCSPISGHRSVSWYQQTPGQGLQFLFEYFSETQRNKGNFPGRFSGRQFSNSRSEMNVSTLELGDSALYLCASSLASTGHEQFFGPGTRLTVL.

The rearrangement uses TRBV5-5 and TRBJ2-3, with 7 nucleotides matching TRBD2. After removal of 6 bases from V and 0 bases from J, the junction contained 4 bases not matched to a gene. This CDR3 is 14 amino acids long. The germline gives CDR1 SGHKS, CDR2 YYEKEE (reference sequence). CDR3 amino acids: CASIRGGSTDTQYF. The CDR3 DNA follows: TGTGCCAGCATCCGGGGAGGGAGCACAGATACGCAGTATTTT.

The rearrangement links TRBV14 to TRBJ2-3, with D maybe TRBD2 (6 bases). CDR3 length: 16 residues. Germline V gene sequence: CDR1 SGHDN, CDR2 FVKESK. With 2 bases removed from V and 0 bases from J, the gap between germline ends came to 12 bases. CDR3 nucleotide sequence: TGTGCCAGCAGCCAATTACTAGCCATAAGCACAGATACGCAGTATTTT. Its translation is CASSQLLAISTDTQYF.

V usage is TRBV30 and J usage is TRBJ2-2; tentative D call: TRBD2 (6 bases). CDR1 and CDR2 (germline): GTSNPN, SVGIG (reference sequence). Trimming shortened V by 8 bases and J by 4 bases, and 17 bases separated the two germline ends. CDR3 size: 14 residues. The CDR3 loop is CAGIAVAFTGELFF. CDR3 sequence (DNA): TGTGCCGGGATAGCGGTTGCTTTCACCGGGGAGCTGTTTTTT.

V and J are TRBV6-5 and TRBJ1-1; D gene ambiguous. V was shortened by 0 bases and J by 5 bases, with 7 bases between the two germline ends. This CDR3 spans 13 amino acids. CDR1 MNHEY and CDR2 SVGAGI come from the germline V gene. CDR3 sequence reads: CASSYSGITEAFF. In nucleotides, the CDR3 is TGTGCCAGCAGTTACTCTGGTATTACTGAAGCTTTCTTT.

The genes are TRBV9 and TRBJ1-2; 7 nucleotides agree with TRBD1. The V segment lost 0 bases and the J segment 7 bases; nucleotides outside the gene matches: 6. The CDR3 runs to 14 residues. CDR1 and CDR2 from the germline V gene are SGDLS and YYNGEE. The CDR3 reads CASSVVEGAGGYTF. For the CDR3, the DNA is TGTGCCAGCAGCGTAGTTGAGGGGGCCGGTGGCTACACCTTC.

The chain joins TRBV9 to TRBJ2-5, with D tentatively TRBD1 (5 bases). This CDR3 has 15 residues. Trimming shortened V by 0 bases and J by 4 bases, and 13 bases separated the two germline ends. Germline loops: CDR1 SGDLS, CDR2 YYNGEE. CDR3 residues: CASSVVPGWTETQYF. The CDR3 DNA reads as TGTGCCAGCAGCGTAGTTCCAGGGTGGACAGAGACCCAGTACTTC.

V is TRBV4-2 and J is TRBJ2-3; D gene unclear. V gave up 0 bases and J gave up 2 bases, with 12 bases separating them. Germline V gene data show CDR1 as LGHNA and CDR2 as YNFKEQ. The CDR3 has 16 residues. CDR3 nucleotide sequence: TGTGCCAGCAGCCAAGACGCCGCACAAAACACAGATACGCAGTATTTT. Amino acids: CASSQDAAQNTDTQYF.

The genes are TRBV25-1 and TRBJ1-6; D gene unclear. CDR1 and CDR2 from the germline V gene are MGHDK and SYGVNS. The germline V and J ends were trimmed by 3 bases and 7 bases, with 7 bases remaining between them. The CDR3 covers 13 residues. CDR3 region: CASSDGSNSPLHF. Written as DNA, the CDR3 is TGTGCCAGCAGTGATGGGTCCAATTCACCCCTCCACTTT.

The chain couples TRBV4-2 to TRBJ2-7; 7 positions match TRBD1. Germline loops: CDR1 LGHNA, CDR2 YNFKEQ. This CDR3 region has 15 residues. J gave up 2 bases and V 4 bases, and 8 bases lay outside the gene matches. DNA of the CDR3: TGTGCCAGCAGCCGAGATACAGGGGACCCCTACGAGCAGTACTTC. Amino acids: CASSRDTGDPYEQYF.

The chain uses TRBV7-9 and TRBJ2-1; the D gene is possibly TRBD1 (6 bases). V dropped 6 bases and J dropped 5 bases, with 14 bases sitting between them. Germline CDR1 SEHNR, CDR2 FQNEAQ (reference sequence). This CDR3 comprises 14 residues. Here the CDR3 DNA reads TGTGCCAGCAGGGACCGGGACATAGACAATGAGCAGTTCTTC. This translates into CASRDRDIDNEQFF.

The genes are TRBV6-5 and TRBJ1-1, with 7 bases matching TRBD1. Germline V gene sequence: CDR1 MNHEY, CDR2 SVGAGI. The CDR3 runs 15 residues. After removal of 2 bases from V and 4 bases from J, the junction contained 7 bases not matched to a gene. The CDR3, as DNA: TGTGCCAGCAGTTACACGACAGGGTTAGGCACTGAAGCTTTCTTT. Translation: CASSYTTGLGTEAFF.